A selection of T cell receptor beta chains follows, all from one sample in a study of cytomegalovirus exposure and HLA in healthy donors. Generated by immunoSEQ multiplex PCR, the TCRdb table keeps only in-frame clones and is missing some. The repertoire holds around 120,000 clones, with over 60% as singletons. The sequencing input was PBMCs. The receptor set was obtained from a human donor in good health. Each CDR3 is given with its conserved first and last residue. The D gene is left open where the match is weak. The size of a clone is reported for some rows only, either as once, few or many, or as a class for expanded clones.

v_call	d_call	j_call	clone_size	cdr3_nt	cdr3_aa
TRBV9	TRBD2	TRBJ2-6	NA	TGTGCCAGCAGCCCCGGGGGGAGCTCTGGGGCCAACGTCCTGACTTTC	CASSPGGSSGANVLTF
TRBV19	TRBD2	TRBJ2-1	NA	TGTGCCAGTACTGGACTAGCATCAGAGGGGCAAATTTACAATGAGCAGTTCTTC	CASTGLASEGQIYNEQFF
TRBV7-9	NA	TRBJ2-3	few	TGTGCCAGCAGCTTTGACAGTAGCACAGATACGCAGTATTTT	CASSFDSSTDTQYF
TRBV5-4	NA	TRBJ2-7	once	TGTGCCAGCAGCTTGGCCGGGTGGAGTGGATACGAGCAGTACTTC	CASSLAGWSGYEQYF
TRBV21-1	NA	TRBJ2-4	NA	TGTGCCAGCAGCAAAGGGCCGCATGGGCTGGCCGGAACCAAAAACATTCAGTACTTC	CASSKGPHGLAGTKNIQYF
TRBV2	TRBD1	TRBJ2-2	NA	TGTGCCAGCAGTGGGGACAGGGGGAGCACCGGGGAGCTGTTTTTT	CASSGDRGSTGELFF
TRBV7-3	NA	TRBJ1-1	NA	TGTGCCAGCAGCTCGGGCGGGGCAGGGACGAACACTGAAGCTTTCTTT	CASSSGGAGTNTEAFF
TRBV18	NA	TRBJ2-5	NA	TGCGCGAGCAACGGGAGAGAAGAGACCCAGTACTTC	CASNGREETQYF
TRBV6-1	TRBD2	TRBJ2-2	NA	TGTGCCAGCTACGCTAGCGGGCTGTCCGGGGAGCTGTTTTTT	CASYASGLSGELFF
TRBV4-2	TRBD2	TRBJ2-5	once	TGTGCCAGCAGCCAAGAAGGACTAGCCGAGACCCAGTACTTC	CASSQEGLAETQYF
TRBV5-1	TRBD1	TRBJ2-7	NA	TGCGCCAGCAGCTTGTTAGGGACAGGCGGCCCCTACGAGCAGTACTTC	CASSLLGTGGPYEQYF
TRBV29-1	NA	TRBJ2-7	NA	TGCAGCGTTGTGGGGGCAGGGTCCTACGAGCAGTACTTC	CSVVGAGSYEQYF
TRBV4-2	TRBD2	TRBJ2-2	NA	TGTGCCAGCAGCCAAGATCCGTTTGGGCTAGCGGGAGCCACCGGGGAGCTGTTTTTT	CASSQDPFGLAGATGELFF
TRBV5-1	NA	TRBJ1-1	NA	TGCGCCAGCAGCCTAAATACAGGGAACACTGAAGCTTTCTTT	CASSLNTGNTEAFF
TRBV5-4	TRBD1	TRBJ2-7	few	TGTGCCAGCAGCCGGCGGGACAGGGGCTCCTACGAGCAGTACTTC	CASSRRDRGSYEQYF
TRBV6-5	NA	TRBJ2-5	NA	TGTGCCAGCAGTGCCCTTTCGGACAGACCAGAGACCCAGTACTTC	CASSALSDRPETQYF
TRBV18	NA	TRBJ1-3	NA	TGTGCCAGCTCACCACCCCGGGCAGGGTCCAGGGGCACCATATATTTT	CASSPPRAGSRGTIYF
TRBV5-5	TRBD1	TRBJ1-1	once	TGTGCCAGCAGCCGGACAGGGGCCCTCACTGAAGCTTTCTTT	CASSRTGALTEAFF
TRBV5-1	TRBD2	TRBJ2-1	NA	TGCGCCAGCAGCAGACTAGCGGGATTAGATGGAGCCTACAATGAGCAGTTCTTC	CASSRLAGLDGAYNEQFF
TRBV9	TRBD1	TRBJ2-2	NA	TGTGCCAGCAGCGTACAGGGGGCTCATTCCGGGGAGCTGTTTTTT	CASSVQGAHSGELFF
TRBV10-3	TRBD1	TRBJ2-3	NA	TGTGCCATCAGCCCTTGGACAGGGGAGTTATCAGATACGCAGTATTTT	CAISPWTGELSDTQYF
TRBV7-6	NA	TRBJ2-1	NA	TGTGCCAGCAGCCCGGGTTTTCACAATGAGCAGTTCTTC	CASSPGFHNEQFF
TRBV5-4	NA	TRBJ2-7	NA	TGTGCCAGCAGCTTCTCCCAGGGGAGCTCCTACGAGCAGTACTTC	CASSFSQGSSYEQYF
TRBV9	NA	TRBJ2-6	NA	TGTGCCAGCAGCATGCAGGGTACTGGGGCCAACGTCCTGACTTTC	CASSMQGTGANVLTF
TRBV6-1	NA	TRBJ2-7	NA	TGTGCCAGCAGTGAAGGGAGCTCCTCTGTCTACGAGCAGTACTTC	CASSEGSSSVYEQYF
TRBV28	TRBD1	TRBJ1-5	NA	TGTGCCAGCACCCCGGGACAGGGGTATTTGCAGCCCCAGCATTTT	CASTPGQGYLQPQHF
TRBV5-6	TRBD1	TRBJ2-1	NA	TGTGCCAGCAGCTTGGATACAGGGGGCTTGTTCTTC	CASSLDTGGLFF
TRBV6-5	NA	TRBJ1-5	NA	TGTGCCAGCAGACAGGATAGCAATCAGCCCCAGCATTTT	CASRQDSNQPQHF
TRBV4-1	TRBD1	TRBJ1-1	NA	TGCGCCAGCAGCCCAACAGGGGGCCCTCTGAACACTGAAGCTTTCTTT	CASSPTGGPLNTEAFF
TRBV5-8	NA	TRBJ2-7	once	TGTGCCAGCATATACGAGCAGTACTTC	CASIYEQYF
TRBV7-8	NA	TRBJ1-5	NA	TGTGCCAGCAGCTTATATGGCGGGGGCAATCAGCCCCAGCATTTT	CASSLYGGGNQPQHF
TRBV7-2	NA	TRBJ2-1	NA	TGTGCCAGCAGTCGATGGAGGGAGCCCTACAATGAGCAGTTCTTC	CASSRWREPYNEQFF
TRBV5-4	NA	TRBJ1-3	few	TGTGCCAGCAGCTTCTCGGGAGCCTACACCATATATTTT	CASSFSGAYTIYF
TRBV28	TRBD2	TRBJ2-2	NA	TGTGCCAGCAGTTTTCTAGCGGGAGGGCCAACGAACACCGGGGAGCTGTTTTTT	CASSFLAGGPTNTGELFF
TRBV9	TRBD2	TRBJ2-1	once	TGTGCCAGCAGCCCGAGGTGGGAGGGTGGTCCGGAGCAGTTCTTC	CASSPRWEGGPEQFF
TRBV28	TRBD1	TRBJ1-1	NA	TGTGCCAGCAGGCCGGACAGGCTTGAAGCTTTCTTT	CASRPDRLEAFF
TRBV5-4	NA	TRBJ2-1	NA	TGTGCCAGCAGCTACTGGACAGTCAGTAGAAATGAGCAGTTCTTC	CASSYWTVSRNEQFF
TRBV6-1	TRBD1	TRBJ1-2	NA	TGTGCCAGCAGAGCCGGGACAGTCCCCATCGGCTACACCTTC	CASRAGTVPIGYTF
TRBV6-1	NA	TRBJ2-3	NA	TGTGCCAGCAGTTGGGCGGGACAGAGCACAGATACGCAGTATTTT	CASSWAGQSTDTQYF
TRBV27	TRBD2	TRBJ2-3	NA	TGTGCCAGCAGTTTGGCGGGAGGCCCTCGTGCTAGCACAGATACGCAGTATTTT	CASSLAGGPRASTDTQYF
TRBV18	NA	TRBJ2-7	NA	TGTGCCAGCTCACAACAGGGAATAACTGACGAGCAGTACTTC	CASSQQGITDEQYF
TRBV9	NA	TRBJ2-7	NA	TGTGCCAGCAGCGTAACCGGCGGGGACTCCTACGAGCAGTACTTC	CASSVTGGDSYEQYF
TRBV4-1	NA	TRBJ1-2	NA	TGCGCCAGCAGCCAAGCTGTGGCCCAGGGAGGCTACACCTTC	CASSQAVAQGGYTF
TRBV9	NA	TRBJ1-1	NA	TGTGCCAGCAGCGTAGCTGCAGATACACGAAACACTGAAGCTTTCTTT	CASSVAADTRNTEAFF
TRBV6-6	NA	TRBJ2-4	NA	TGTGCCAGCAGTTACCGGGGGTCGGGAAACATTCAGTACTTC	CASSYRGSGNIQYF
TRBV5-1	TRBD2	TRBJ2-7	NA	TGCGCCAGCAGCTTGGGCCGTGCGGGGGACGAGCAGTACTTC	CASSLGRAGDEQYF
TRBV7-8	TRBD2	TRBJ2-7	few	TGTGCCAGCAGCCCGACTAGCGGATACGAGCAGTACTTC	CASSPTSGYEQYF
TRBV29-1	NA	TRBJ1-1	NA	TGCAGCGTTGAAGATCGACAGAACACTGAAGCTTTCTTT	CSVEDRQNTEAFF
TRBV20-1	NA	TRBJ2-1	NA	TGCAGTGCTGGTGAGGAGAATGAGCAGTTCTTC	CSAGEENEQFF
TRBV14	NA	TRBJ2-3	NA	TGTGCCAGCAGCCCCTGGCTAGCACAAGATACGCAGTATTTT	CASSPWLAQDTQYF
TRBV30	TRBD1	TRBJ1-4	NA	TGTGCCTGGAGTGGAGGACAGGGAGGGAAACTGTTTTTT	CAWSGGQGGKLFF
TRBV6-5	TRBD1	TRBJ1-1	once	TGTGCCAGCAGTTACCACCTGACAGGGACTGAAGCTTTCTTT	CASSYHLTGTEAFF
TRBV19	NA	TRBJ2-2	NA	TGTGCCAGTAATACCGGGACTGACTATTCGAACACCGGGGAGCTGTTTTTT	CASNTGTDYSNTGELFF
TRBV5-1	NA	TRBJ1-1	NA	TGCGCCAGCAGCTTGCAGGATATGAACACTGAAGCTTTCTTT	CASSLQDMNTEAFF
TRBV9	TRBD1	TRBJ2-6	NA	TGTGCCAGCAGCCAGGACAGGGTCGGGGCCAACGTCCTGACTTTC	CASSQDRVGANVLTF